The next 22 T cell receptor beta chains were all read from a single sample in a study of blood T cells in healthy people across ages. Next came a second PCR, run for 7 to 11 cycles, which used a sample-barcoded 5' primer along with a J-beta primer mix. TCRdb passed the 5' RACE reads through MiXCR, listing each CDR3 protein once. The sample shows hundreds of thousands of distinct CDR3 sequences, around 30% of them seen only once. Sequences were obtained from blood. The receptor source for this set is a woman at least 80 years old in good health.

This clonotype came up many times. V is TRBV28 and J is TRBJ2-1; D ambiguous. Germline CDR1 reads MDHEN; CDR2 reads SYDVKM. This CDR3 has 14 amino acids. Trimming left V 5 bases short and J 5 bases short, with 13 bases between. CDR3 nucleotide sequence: TGTGCCAGCAGTGATTGGGGTAAGGACAATGAGCAGTTCTTC. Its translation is CASSDWGKDNEQFF.

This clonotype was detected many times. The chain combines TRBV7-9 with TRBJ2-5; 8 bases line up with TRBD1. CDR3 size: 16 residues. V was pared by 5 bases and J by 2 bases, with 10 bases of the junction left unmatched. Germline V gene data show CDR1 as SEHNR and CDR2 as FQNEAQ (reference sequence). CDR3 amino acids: CASSGDQGARQETQYF. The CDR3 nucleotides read TGTGCCAGCAGCGGAGATCAGGGGGCCAGACAAGAGACCCAGTACTTC.

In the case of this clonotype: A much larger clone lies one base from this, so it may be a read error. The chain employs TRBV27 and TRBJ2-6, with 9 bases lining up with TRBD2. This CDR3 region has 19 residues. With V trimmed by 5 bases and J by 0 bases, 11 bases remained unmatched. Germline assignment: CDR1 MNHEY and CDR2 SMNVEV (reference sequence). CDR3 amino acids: CASSPVRLAANSGANVLTF. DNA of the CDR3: TGTGCCAGCAGTCCCGTGAGACTAGCGGCGAACTCTGGGGCCAACGTCCTGACTTTC.

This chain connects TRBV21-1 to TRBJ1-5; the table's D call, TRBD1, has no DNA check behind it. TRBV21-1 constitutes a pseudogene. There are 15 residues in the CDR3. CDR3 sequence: CASSKVTGIGQPQHF. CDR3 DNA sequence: TGTGCCAGCAGCAAAGTCACAGGGATCGGGCAGCCCCAGCATTTT.

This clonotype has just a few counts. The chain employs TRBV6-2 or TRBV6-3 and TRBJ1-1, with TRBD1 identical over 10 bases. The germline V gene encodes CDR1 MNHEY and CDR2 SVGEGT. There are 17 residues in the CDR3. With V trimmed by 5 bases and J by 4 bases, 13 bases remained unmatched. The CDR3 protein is CASSKFPGQGLGTEAFF. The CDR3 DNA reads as TGTGCCAGCAGTAAATTCCCGGGACAGGGGTTAGGCACTGAAGCTTTCTTT.

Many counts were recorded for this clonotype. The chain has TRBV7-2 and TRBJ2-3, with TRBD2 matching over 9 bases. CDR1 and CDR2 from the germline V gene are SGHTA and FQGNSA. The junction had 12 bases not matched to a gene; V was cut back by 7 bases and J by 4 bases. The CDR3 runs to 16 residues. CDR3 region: CASTPGGRGGADTQYF. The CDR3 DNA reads TGTGCCAGCACCCCCGGGGGGCGGGGGGGCGCAGATACGCAGTATTTT.

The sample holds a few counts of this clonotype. CDR3 sequence: CATRVRGADSPLHF. In DNA, the CDR3 is TGTGCCACCAGAGTCAGGGGCGCGGATTCACCCCTCCACTTT. The rearrangement uses TRBV15 and TRBJ1-6; D perhaps matches TRBD1 (6 bases). CDR3 length equals 14 residues. Trimming removed 6 bases from V and 8 bases from J, with 14 bases in between. CDR1 and CDR2 (germline): LNHNV, YYDKDF (reference sequence).

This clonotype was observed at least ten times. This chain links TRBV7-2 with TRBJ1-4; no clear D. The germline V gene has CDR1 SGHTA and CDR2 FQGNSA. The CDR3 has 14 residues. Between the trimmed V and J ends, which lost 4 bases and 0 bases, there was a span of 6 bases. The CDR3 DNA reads TGTGCCAGCAGCTCTAGAGCAACTAATGAAAAACTGTTTTTT. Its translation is CASSSRATNEKLFF.

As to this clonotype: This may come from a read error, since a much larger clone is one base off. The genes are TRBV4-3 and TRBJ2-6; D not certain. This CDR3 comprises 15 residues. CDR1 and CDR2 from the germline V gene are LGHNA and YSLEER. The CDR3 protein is CTSSHSSSGANVLTF. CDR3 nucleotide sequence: TGCACCAGCAGTCACTCGTCCTCTGGGGCCAACGTCCTGACTTTC.

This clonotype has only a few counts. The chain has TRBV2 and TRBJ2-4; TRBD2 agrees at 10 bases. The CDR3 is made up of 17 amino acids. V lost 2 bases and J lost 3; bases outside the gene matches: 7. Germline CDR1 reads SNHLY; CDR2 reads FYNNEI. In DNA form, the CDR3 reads TGTGCCAGCAGTGAAATCGCTAGCGGGGGAATCAAAAACATTCAGTACTTC. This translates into CASSEIASGGIKNIQYF.

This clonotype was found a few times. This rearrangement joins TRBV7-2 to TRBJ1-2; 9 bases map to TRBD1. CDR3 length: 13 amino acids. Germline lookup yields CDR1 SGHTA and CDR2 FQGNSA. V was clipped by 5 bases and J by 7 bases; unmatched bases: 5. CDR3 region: CASSPTGGCGYTF. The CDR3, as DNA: TGTGCCAGCAGCCCGACAGGGGGATGTGGCTACACCTTC.

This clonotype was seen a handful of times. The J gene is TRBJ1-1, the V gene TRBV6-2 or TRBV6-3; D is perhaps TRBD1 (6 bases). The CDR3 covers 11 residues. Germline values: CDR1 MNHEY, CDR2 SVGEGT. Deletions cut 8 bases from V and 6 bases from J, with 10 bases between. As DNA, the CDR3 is TGTGCCAGCGCACAGGGAGCTGAAGCTTTCTTT. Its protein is CASAQGAEAFF.

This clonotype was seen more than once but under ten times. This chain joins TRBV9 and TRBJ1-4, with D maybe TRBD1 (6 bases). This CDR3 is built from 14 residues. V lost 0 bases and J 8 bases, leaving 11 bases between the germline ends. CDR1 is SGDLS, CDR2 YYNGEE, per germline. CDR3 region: CASSVAAGAEKLFF. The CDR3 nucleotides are TGTGCCAGCAGCGTAGCGGCAGGGGCCGAAAAACTGTTTTTT. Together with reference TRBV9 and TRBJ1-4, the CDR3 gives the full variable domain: DSGVTQTPKHLITATGQRVTLRCSPRSGDLSVYWYQQSLDQGLQFLIQYYNGEERAKGNILERFSAQQFPDLHSELNLSSLELGDSALYFCASSVAAGAEKLFFGSGTQLSVL.

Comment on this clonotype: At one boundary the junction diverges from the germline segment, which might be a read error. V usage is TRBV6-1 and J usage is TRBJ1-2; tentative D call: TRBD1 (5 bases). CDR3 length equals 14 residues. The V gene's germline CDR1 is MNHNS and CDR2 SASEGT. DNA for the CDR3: TGTGCCAGCAGTGAAGTGGAGGGGTCCTATGGCTACATCTTC. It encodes CASSEVEGSYGYIF.

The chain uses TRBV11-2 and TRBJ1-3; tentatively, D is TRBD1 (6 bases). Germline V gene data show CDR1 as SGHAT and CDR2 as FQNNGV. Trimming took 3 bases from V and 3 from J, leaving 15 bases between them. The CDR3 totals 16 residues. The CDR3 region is CASSLSWGLGGNTIYF. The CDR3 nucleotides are TGTGCCAGCAGCTTGAGCTGGGGGCTAGGTGGAAACACCATATATTTT.

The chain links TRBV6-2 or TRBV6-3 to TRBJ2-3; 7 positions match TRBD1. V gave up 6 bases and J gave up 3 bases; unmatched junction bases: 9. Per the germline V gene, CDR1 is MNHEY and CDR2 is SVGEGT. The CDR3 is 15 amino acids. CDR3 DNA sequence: TGTGCCAGCAGGAAGGGACAGTCGGCGACAGATACGCAGTATTTT. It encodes CASRKGQSATDTQYF.

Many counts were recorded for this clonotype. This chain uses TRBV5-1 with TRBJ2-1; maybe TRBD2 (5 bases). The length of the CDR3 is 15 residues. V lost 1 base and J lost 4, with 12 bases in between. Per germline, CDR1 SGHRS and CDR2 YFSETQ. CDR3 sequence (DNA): TGCGCCAGCAGCTTGTCGGCTAGCAGGTACAATGAGCAGTTCTTC. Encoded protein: CASSLSASRYNEQFF.

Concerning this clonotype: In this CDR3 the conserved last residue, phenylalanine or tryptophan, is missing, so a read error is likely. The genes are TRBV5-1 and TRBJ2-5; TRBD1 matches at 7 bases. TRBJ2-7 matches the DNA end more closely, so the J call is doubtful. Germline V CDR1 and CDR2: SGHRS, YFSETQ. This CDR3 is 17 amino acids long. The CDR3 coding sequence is TGCGCCAGCAGCTTGGTCCCGACAGGGAAAATGGATTACGAGCAGTACAAC. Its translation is CASSLVPTGKMDYEQYN.

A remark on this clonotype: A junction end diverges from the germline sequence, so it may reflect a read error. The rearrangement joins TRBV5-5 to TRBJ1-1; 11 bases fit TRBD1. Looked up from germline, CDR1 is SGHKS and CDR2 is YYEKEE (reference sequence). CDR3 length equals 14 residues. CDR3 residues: CTSSGQGASTEAFF. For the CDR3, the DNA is TGTACCAGCAGCGGACAGGGGGCGAGCACTGAAGCTTTCTTT. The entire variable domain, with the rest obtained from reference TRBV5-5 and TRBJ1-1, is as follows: DAGVTQSPTHLIKTRGQQVTLRCSPISGHKSVSWYQQVLGQGPQFIFQYYEKEERGRGNFPDRFSARQFPNYSSELNVNALLLGDSALYLCTSSGQGASTEAFFGQGTRLTVV.

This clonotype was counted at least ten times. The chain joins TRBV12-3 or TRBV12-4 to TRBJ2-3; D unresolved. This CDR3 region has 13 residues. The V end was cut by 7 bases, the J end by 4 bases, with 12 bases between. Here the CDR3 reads CASIMTFSDTQYF. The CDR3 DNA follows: TGTGCCAGCATTATGACTTTTTCAGATACGCAGTATTTT.

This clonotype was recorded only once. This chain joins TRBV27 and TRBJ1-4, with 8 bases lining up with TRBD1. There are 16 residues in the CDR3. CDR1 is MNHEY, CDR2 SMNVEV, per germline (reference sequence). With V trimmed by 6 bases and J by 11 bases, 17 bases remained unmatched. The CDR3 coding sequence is TGTGCCAGCAGCACCCCCGAGACAGGGGCCTCCGGGAAACTGTTTTTT. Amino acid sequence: CASSTPETGASGKLFF.

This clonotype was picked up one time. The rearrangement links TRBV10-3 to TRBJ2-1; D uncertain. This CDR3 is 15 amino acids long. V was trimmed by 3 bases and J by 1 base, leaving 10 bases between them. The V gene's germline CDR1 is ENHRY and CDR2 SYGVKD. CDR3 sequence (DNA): TGTGCCATCAGTGATTACCGCCAGTCCTACAATGAGCAGTTCTTC. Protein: CAISDYRQSYNEQFF.